This entry is about one TCR beta chain. Its antigen has not been determined. No much larger clone is present one base from it, and per-base qualities are unavailable. This record belongs to a study of control samples from healthy donors and cancer patients (dated by TCRdb to the early 2020s). Library preparation was by the immunoSEQ multiplex PCR assay. TCRdb carries this immuneACCESS record with in-frame sequences only. Its versions omit some clonotypes, under half of them owing to an unresolved V gene in the studies checked, with the rest unexplained. For this sample the table gives some 150,000 clones, of which 80% to 95% were detected only once. Roughly 3.9% of the sample is in the top ten clones. The CDR3 covers 15 residues, taking in both the cysteine and the phenylalanine. The DNA shown is the 45-base CDR3, in frame from base 1. V and J are truncated by 3 bases and 10 bases respectively, leaving an intervening sequence of 19 bases. Looking up the germline V gene (reference sequence) yields CDR1 LGHDT and CDR2 YNNKEL.

The specimen sequenced was blood. The chain links TRBV3-1 (or the pseudogene TRBV3-2) with TRBJ1-5; a weak D assignment points to TRBD1 (6 bases agree). The receptor was isolated from a woman in her sixties or seventies in good health. The base sequence is TGTGCCAGCAGCCATAGTTTCGGGGGCTCGGGCCCCCAGCATTTT. Its protein is CASSHSFGGSGPQHF.